This T cell receptor beta chain derives from a study of blood T cell repertoires in COVID-19. As for the study in general: Samples taken during acute and convalescent COVID-19 were collected in the United States, Italy and Spain. T cells, B-cell-depleted T cells, or PBMCs provided the cDNA or gDNA that served as material.

V shed 1 base and J shed 3 bases, with 7 bases lying between them. CDR1 MNHEY and CDR2 SVGEGT come from the germline V gene. CDR3 length: 13 residues. This clone was seen once. Original analysis: The assay estimated nucleated cells by amplifying reference gene primers. Repertoires were generated with immunoSEQ multiplex PCR, while TCRdb's copy carries only in-frame clones and drops some. V and J calls and clone size come straight from that table; D and trimming were deduced from the DNA. Of under 150,000 clones detected, around nine tenths appear once; the ten largest clones hold about 2%. The sequence was collected from a man in his 70s with active COVID-19. The chain links TRBV6-2 or TRBV6-3 to TRBJ2-7; no clear D. Sequencing was carried out using peripheral blood. The DNA for the CDR3 is TGTGCCAGCAGTTACTACCCCGGCTACGAGCAGTACTTC. Its translation: CASSYYPGYEQYF.